Below, 20 T cell receptor beta chains from the same sample are listed, as sequenced in a study of T cells after yellow fever vaccination. Using its own MiXCR run on the 5' RACE reads, TCRdb lists one record per CDR3 protein. The top ten hold approximately 3.4% of the sample, which has approximately 330,000 distinct CDR3 sequences, 12% seen once. The sample here was CD4+ T cells sorted from PBMCs, taken 15 days after the yellow fever booster vaccination. These receptors were taken from a man between 18 and 35 years old who received the YFV17D yellow fever vaccine.

This clonotype has a handful of counts. The chain combines TRBV4-1 with TRBJ1-5, with D perhaps TRBD1 (5 bases). The germline V and J ends were trimmed by 2 bases and 5 bases, with 16 bases remaining between them. The germline gives CDR1 MGHRA, CDR2 YSYEKL. This CDR3 region has 16 residues. CDR3: CASSQWSGTPHQPQHF. CDR3 coding DNA: TGCGCCAGCAGCCAATGGTCTGGGACCCCCCATCAGCCCCAGCATTTT.

This clonotype was recorded a few times. This chain joins TRBV5-5 and TRBJ1-1; D remains ambiguous. The germline CDR1 and CDR2 sequences are SGHKS and YYEKEE (reference sequence). CDR3 length: 16 residues. V shed 5 bases and J shed 4 bases, with 21 bases lying between them. CDR3 residues: CASSLRLDIGVTEAFF. CDR3 sequence (DNA): TGTGCCAGCAGTCTGAGACTAGATATCGGGGTCACTGAAGCTTTCTTT.

This clonotype was picked up a small number of times. The J gene is TRBJ2-1, the V gene TRBV20-1, with 14 positions matching TRBD2. The CDR3 sequence is 14 residues long. Losses at the gene ends were 6 bases for V and 12 bases for J; bases not matched to a gene: 10. CDR1 is DFQATT, CDR2 SNEGSKA, per germline (reference sequence). CDR3 in DNA: TGCAGTGCCGTCGGACTAGCGGGGGGCCATCCGCAGTTCTTC. Its translation: CSAVGLAGGHPQFF.

The table lists this clonotype with many counts. V usage is TRBV20-1 and J usage is TRBJ1-4, with D tentatively TRBD1 (5 bases). Germline V gene lookup returns CDR1 DFQATT and CDR2 SNEGSKA (reference sequence). CDR3 size: 11 residues. V lost 5 bases, J lost 8 bases, and 9 bases lay in between. DNA for the CDR3: TGCAGTGCTTGGACACAGGAAAAACTGTTTTTT. It specifies CSAWTQEKLFF.

The CDR3 sequence: CSAQGFRTDTQYF. The CDR3 DNA sequence: TGCAGCGCACAGGGGTTTAGGACAGATACGCAGTATTTT. V usage is TRBV29-1 and J usage is TRBJ2-3; TRBD1 agrees at 7 bases. The V segment lost 7 bases and the J segment 3 bases; nucleotides outside the gene matches: 7. The CDR3 consists of 13 residues. The germline V gene has CDR1 SQVTM and CDR2 ANQGSEA.

The rearrangement uses TRBV20-1 and TRBJ1-5; 7 nucleotides match TRBD1. This CDR3 region has 14 residues. Trimming removed 5 bases from V and 1 base from J; junction bases left unmatched: 5. CDR1 is DFQATT and CDR2 is SNEGSKA in the germline V gene (reference sequence). The CDR3 DNA is TGCAGTGCTCGACAGGGATCCAGCAATCAGCCCCAGCATTTT. Residues: CSARQGSSNQPQHF.

This clonotype was seen a handful of times. This chain uses TRBV2 with TRBJ1-2; D gene uncertain. The germline gives CDR1 SNHLY, CDR2 FYNNEI. The CDR3 consists of 15 residues. Trimming took off 5 bases at V and 1 base at J, with 14 bases between the two ends. CDR3 region: CASSRGRPNNYGYTF. DNA of the CDR3: TGTGCCAGCAGTCGAGGGCGCCCTAATAACTATGGCTACACCTTC.

V is TRBV11-1 and J is TRBJ1-5; the D gene is possibly TRBD1 (5 bases). The ends were cut back, 0 bases at V and 3 bases at J, with 12 bases in the middle. The CDR3 has 16 residues. Per germline, CDR1 SGHAT and CDR2 FQDESV (reference sequence). This CDR3 reads CASSLAGRDDNQPQHF. The CDR3, as DNA: TGTGCCAGCAGCTTAGCTGGCCGGGACGACAATCAGCCCCAGCATTTT. Variable domain in full (rest from reference TRBV11-1 and TRBJ1-5): EAEVAQSPRYKITEKSQAVAFWCDPISGHATLYWYRQILGQGPELLVQFQDESVVDDSQLPKDRFSAERLKGVDSTLKIQPAELGDSAMYLCASSLAGRDDNQPQHFGDGTRLSIL.

The V gene is TRBV10-2, the J gene TRBJ2-6; TRBD1 agrees at 10 bases. The CDR3 runs 19 residues. The junction had 12 bases not matched to a gene; V was cut back by 3 bases and J by 4 bases. Germline CDR1 WSHSY, CDR2 SAAADI. CDR3 residues: CASSDTGTGVSRGANVLTF. The CDR3 nucleotides are TGCGCCAGCAGTGATACCGGGACAGGGGTATCCCGCGGGGCCAACGTCCTGACTTTC.

The rearrangement joins TRBV5-5 to TRBJ1-2, with TRBD1 as a possible D gene (5 bases). V gave up 0 bases and J gave up 6 bases, with 18 bases separating them. The CDR3 runs 16 residues. CDR1 and CDR2 from the germline V gene are SGHKS and YYEKEE (reference sequence). CDR3: CASSLVPLAGRDGYTF. The CDR3 bases are TGTGCCAGCAGCTTGGTCCCTTTAGCAGGGAGGGATGGCTACACCTTC.

This clonotype was observed a few times. The rearrangement uses TRBV6-2 or TRBV6-3 and TRBJ1-5; no clear D gene. Trimming took 8 bases from V and 5 from J, leaving 19 bases between them. CDR1 and CDR2 (germline): MNHEY, SVGEGT. The CDR3 runs to 15 residues. DNA for the CDR3: TGTGCCAGCGGCCCGCCGTGGGTGAATGATCAGCCCCAGCATTTT. Translating gives CASGPPWVNDQPQHF.

This clonotype was seen at least ten times. The CDR3 coding sequence is TGCAGTGCTAGGGGGAATAGTTCACCCCTCCACTTT. It encodes CSARGNSSPLHF. The chain has TRBV20-1 and TRBJ1-6, with D unresolved. With 3 bases removed from V and 9 bases from J, the gap between germline ends came to 9 bases. This CDR3 has 12 residues. Germline lookup yields CDR1 DFQATT and CDR2 SNEGSKA (reference sequence).

This clonotype was detected ten times or more. This rearrangement joins TRBV5-1 to TRBJ2-6, with TRBD1 identical over 9 bases. V was clipped by 3 bases and J by 0 bases; unmatched bases: 7. Per the germline V gene, CDR1 is SGHRS and CDR2 is YFSETQ. CDR3 length: 18 amino acids. CDR3 loop: CASSWPGQGRSGANVLTF. As DNA, the CDR3 is TGCGCCAGCAGCTGGCCGGGACAGGGTCGCTCTGGGGCCAACGTCCTGACTTTC.

A few counts support this clonotype. The chain links TRBV10-3 to TRBJ1-6; 7 bases map to TRBD1. Looked up from germline, CDR1 is ENHRY and CDR2 is SYGVKD. The junction had 4 bases not matched to a gene; V was cut back by 4 bases and J by 7 bases. The CDR3 consists of 14 residues. DNA for the CDR3: TGTGCCATCAGTGGGACAGGAGGGAATTCACCCCTCCACTTT. Protein sequence: CAISGTGGNSPLHF.

This chain joins TRBV6-6 and TRBJ1-2; the D is unclear. Germline assignment: CDR1 MNHNY and CDR2 SVGAGI (reference sequence). The germline V and J ends were trimmed by 6 bases and 4 bases, with 21 bases remaining between them. This CDR3 spans 16 amino acids. As DNA, the CDR3 is TGTGCCAGCAGCTCGGCTAAGGCGAATTCCGGCTATGGCTACACCTTC. This codes for CASSSAKANSGYGYTF.

This CDR3 reads CASTPGQGSQPQHF. As DNA, the CDR3 is TGTGCCAGTACTCCGGGACAGGGGTCACAGCCCCAGCATTTT. The chain joins TRBV19 to TRBJ1-5, with 10 bases fitting TRBD1. Germline V gene sequence: CDR1 LNHDA, CDR2 SQIVND (reference sequence). The CDR3 sequence is 14 residues long. V lost 7 bases, J lost 7 bases, and 7 bases stayed unmatched.

The chain has TRBV5-1 and TRBJ2-1; D is tentatively TRBD1 or TRBD2 (5 bases each). The CDR3 totals 14 residues. V lost 5 bases, J lost 6 bases, and 15 bases lay in between. Looked up from germline, CDR1 is SGHRS and CDR2 is YFSETQ. The CDR3 spells CASSGTVPANEQFF. CDR3 DNA: TGCGCCAGCAGTGGGACCGTCCCCGCCAATGAGCAGTTCTTC.

This clonotype was seen a handful of times. The V call is TRBV20-1, the J call TRBJ2-1; TRBD2 agrees at 7 bases. This CDR3 contains 14 residues. The junction had 3 bases not matched to a gene; V was cut back by 0 bases and J by 4 bases. The V gene's germline CDR1 is DFQATT and CDR2 SNEGSKA (reference sequence). The CDR3 reads CSARDRRGYNEQFF. CDR3 coding DNA: TGCAGTGCTAGAGATCGGCGGGGGTACAATGAGCAGTTCTTC.

This clonotype was observed once. The genes are TRBV6-1 and TRBJ1-1; unclear D gene. From germline, CDR1 is MNHNS and CDR2 SASEGT. Trimming left V 1 base short and J 8 bases short, with 11 bases between. The CDR3 consists of 13 residues. The CDR3: CASSEVEETEAFF. CDR3 nucleotides: TGTGCCAGCAGTGAAGTGGAGGAGACAGAAGCTTTCTTT.

In its sample, this clonotype was seen once. J is TRBJ2-5 and V is TRBV19; 7 bases match TRBD2. The CDR3 spans 13 residues. Germline V gene data show CDR1 as LNHDA and CDR2 as SQIVND (reference sequence). V was pared by 4 bases and J by 5 bases, with 4 bases of the junction left unmatched. The CDR3 DNA sequence: TGTGCCAGTAGTACGCGGGGGTTTGAGACCCAGTACTTC. It codes for CASSTRGFETQYF.